This T cell receptor (beta chain) appears in the sequencing data of a study of human T cells and chemical hapten exposure. Study context: During the roughly 25-week study period, patients had diphenylcyclopropenone applied to the scalp every week. Small discrepancies in pooled library volume mainly accounted for the varying TCR yields per sample.

The time point is: pre-sensitization, week 0. Treatment defined: therapeutic diphenylcyclopropenone sensitization with weekly scalp DPC. This clonotype was observed a few times. What the library attached to individual cDNA molecules were unique molecular identifiers. Using its own MiXCR run on the RACE reads, TCRdb lists one record per CDR3 protein. The repertoire has about 120,000 distinct CDR3 sequences, roughly 13% of them found once; the top ten carry roughly 2.8%. The V end lost 1 base, the J end lost 8 bases, and 17 bases lay between the germline ends. Germline lookup yields CDR1 SGHTA and CDR2 FQGNSA. The CDR3 is made up of 15 amino acids.

Sequenced here: whole blood, sampled in connection with sensitization to the hapten diphenylcyclopropenone (DPC). This sequence joins TRBV7-2 and TRBJ1-2; no clear D. The receptor was isolated from a woman aged 18-30 years with alopecia areata. Some clones in this sample may be carry-over from other donors' samples. The CDR3 DNA sequence: TGTGCCAGCAGCTTAGGTCCGGGTTCGGTAGAGGGCTACACCTTC. This sequence encodes CASSLGPGSVEGYTF.